This T cell receptor (beta chain) was profiled in a study of T cell clonotyping in hematopoietic cell transplantation. Findings of the study overall: After transplant, recipient diversity fell while pathologically expanded clonotypes grew through day 180. Graft donor and pretransplant recipient Inverse Simpson Index values predicted broader posttransplant TCR diversity.

Turning to this clone: Its matching antigen is unknown.

Trimming pared 10 bases from V and 3 bases from J, leaving 12 bases between. CDR3 size: 12 residues. Germline CDR1 and CDR2: LNHDA and SQIVND (reference sequence). The table came from immunoSEQ multiplex PCR; TCRdb's copy has only in-frame clones and leaves some out. The sample lists 30,000 to 45,000 clones; over 75% were seen once. Sequencing was done on a sample of peripheral blood mononuclear cells. This rearrangement joins TRBV19 to TRBJ2-5; D is perhaps TRBD2 (6 bases). This TCR was sampled from a middle-aged woman in good health. Some clones in this sample may be carry-over from other donors' samples. CDR3 sequence reads: CATRGSEETQYF. Written as DNA, the CDR3 is TGTGCCACCCGGGGGAGCGAAGAGACCCAGTACTTC.